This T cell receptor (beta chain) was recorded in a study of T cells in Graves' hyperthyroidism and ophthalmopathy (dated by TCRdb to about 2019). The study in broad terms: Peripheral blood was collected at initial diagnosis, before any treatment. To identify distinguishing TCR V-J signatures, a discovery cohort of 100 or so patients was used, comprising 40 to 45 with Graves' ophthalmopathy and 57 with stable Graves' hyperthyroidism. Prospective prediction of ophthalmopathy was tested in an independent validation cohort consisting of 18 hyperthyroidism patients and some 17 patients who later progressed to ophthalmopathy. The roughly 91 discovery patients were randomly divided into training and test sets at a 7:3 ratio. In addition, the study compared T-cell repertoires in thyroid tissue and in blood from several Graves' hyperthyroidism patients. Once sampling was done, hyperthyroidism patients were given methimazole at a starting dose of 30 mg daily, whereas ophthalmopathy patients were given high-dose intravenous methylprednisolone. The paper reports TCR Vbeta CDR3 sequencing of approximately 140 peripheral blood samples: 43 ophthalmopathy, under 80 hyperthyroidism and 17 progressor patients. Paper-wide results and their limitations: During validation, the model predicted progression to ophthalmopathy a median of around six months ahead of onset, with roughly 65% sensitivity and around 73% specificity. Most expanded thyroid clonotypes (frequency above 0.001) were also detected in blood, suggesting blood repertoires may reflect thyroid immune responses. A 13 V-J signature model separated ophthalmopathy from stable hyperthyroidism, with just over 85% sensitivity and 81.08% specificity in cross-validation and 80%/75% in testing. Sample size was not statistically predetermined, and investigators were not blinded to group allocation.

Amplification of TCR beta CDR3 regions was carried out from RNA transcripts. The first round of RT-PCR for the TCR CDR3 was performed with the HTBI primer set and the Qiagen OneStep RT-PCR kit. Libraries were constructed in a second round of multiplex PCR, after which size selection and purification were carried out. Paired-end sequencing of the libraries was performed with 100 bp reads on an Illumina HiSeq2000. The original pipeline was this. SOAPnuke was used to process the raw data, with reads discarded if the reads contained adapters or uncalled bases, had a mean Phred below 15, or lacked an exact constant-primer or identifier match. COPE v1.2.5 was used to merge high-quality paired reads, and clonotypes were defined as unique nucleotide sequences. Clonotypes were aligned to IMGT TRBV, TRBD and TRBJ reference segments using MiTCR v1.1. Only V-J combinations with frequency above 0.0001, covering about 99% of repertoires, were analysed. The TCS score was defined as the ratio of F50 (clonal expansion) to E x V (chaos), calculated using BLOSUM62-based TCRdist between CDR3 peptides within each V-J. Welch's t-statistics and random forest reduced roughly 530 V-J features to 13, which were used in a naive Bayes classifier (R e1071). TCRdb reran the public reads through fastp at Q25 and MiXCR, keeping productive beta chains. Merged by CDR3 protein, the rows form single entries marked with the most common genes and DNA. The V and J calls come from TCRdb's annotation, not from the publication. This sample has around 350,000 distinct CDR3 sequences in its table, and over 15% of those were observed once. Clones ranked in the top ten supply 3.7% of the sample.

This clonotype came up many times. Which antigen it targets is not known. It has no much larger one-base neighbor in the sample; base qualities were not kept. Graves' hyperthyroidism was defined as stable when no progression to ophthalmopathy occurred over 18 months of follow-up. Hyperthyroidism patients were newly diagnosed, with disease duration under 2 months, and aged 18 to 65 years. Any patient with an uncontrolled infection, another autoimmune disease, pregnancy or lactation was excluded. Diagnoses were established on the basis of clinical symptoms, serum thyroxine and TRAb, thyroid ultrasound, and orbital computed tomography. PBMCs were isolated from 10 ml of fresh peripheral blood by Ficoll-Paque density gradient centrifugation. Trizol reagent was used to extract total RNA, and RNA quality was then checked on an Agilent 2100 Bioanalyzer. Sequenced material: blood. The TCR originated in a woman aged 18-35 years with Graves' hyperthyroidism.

CDR3 protein: CASSSHSTSGGADGELFF. The DNA reads as follows: TGTGCCAGCAGTTCCCACAGTACTAGCGGGGGGGCGGACGGGGAGCTGTTTTTT. The chain couples TRBV28 to TRBJ2-2; the central 13 bases match TRBD2. The CDR3 holds 18 amino acids from the cysteine to the phenylalanine. Of the read, only the CDR3 DNA is kept; its 54 bases are in frame from base 1. From a lookup of the germline V gene, CDR1 and CDR2 are MDHEN and SYDVKM. Unmatched junction bases come to 12, with V trimmed by 4 bases and J by 7 bases.